The rows below give T cell receptor beta chains drawn from one sample of a study of CD8 T cells in Susac syndrome. TCRdb redid the calling of the immunoSEQ multiplex PCR reads with MiXCR, one entry per CDR3 protein. This table holds about 250,000 distinct CDR3 sequences, 93% found once. The sequenced material came from CD4+ T cells from PBMCs. Every receptor here comes from a human donor with multiple sclerosis. Each CDR3 is given with its conserved first and last residue. A D gene is named only where the DNA matches it firmly.

j_call d_call v_call cdr3_aa cdr3_nt
TRBJ2-1 TRBD2 TRBV11-1 CASSKTSGRIDNEQFF TGTGCCAGCAGCAAAACTAGCGGGAGGATTGACAATGAGCAGTTCTTC
TRBJ2-5 NA TRBV3-1 CASIQYGQGRETQYF TGTGCCAGCATCCAATACGGGCAGGGGAGGGAGACCCAGTACTTC
TRBJ1-3 NA TRBV7-2 CASSPDVIGNTIYF TGTGCCAGCAGCCCGGACGTTATTGGAAACACCATATATTTT
TRBJ2-1 TRBD2 TRBV4-2 CASSQEGRTSDEQFF TGTGCCAGCAGCCAAGAAGGACGGACTAGCGATGAGCAGTTCTTC
TRBJ2-7 TRBD2 TRBV7-9 CASRPTSGGPYEQYF TGTGCCAGCAGGCCGACTAGCGGGGGACCTTACGAGCAGTACTTC
TRBJ1-1 NA TRBV29-1 CSVVVGALGRTEAFF TGCAGCGTTGTTGTGGGGGCCTTAGGACGCACTGAAGCTTTCTTT
TRBJ1-1 NA TRBV28 CASSLWQGRNTEAFF TGTGCCAGCAGTTTGTGGCAGGGGAGGAACACTGAAGCTTTCTTT
TRBJ2-2 NA TRBV6-5 CASSSTSFTGELFF TGTGCCAGCAGTTCCACTAGCTTCACCGGGGAGCTGTTTTTT
TRBJ1-2 NA TRBV6-6 CAGTGNYGYTF TGTGCCGGAACAGGGAACTATGGCTACACCTTC
TRBJ2-1 NA TRBV18 CASSRDPGNEQFF TGTGCCAGCTCACGAGACCCAGGCAATGAGCAGTTCTTC
TRBJ1-2 NA TRBV20-1 CSATEIIGYTF TGCAGTGCTACCGAGATTATCGGCTACACCTTC
TRBJ1-5 NA TRBV7-2 CASSLDGASNQPQHF TGTGCCAGCAGCCTGGACGGGGCTAGCAATCAGCCCCAGCATTTT